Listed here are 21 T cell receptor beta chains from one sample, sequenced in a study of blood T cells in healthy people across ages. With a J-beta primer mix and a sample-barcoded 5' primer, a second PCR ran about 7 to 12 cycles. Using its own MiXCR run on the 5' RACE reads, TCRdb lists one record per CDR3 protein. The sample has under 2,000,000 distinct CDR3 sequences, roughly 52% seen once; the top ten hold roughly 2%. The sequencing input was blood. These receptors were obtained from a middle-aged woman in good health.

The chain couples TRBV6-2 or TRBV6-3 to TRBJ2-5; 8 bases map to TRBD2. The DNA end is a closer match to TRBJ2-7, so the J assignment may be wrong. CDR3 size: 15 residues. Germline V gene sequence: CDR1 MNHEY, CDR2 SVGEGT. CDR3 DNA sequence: TGTGCCAGCCACCGCTCCCGGGGGGGCGTAAACGAGCAGTACTTC. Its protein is CASHRSRGGVNEQYF.

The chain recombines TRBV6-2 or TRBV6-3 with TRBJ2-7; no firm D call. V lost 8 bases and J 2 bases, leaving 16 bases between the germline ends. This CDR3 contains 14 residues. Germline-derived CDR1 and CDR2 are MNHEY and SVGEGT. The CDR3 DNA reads TGTGCCAGCGGGCTCGACCTTTCGGCCTACGAGCAGTACTTC. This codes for CASGLDLSAYEQYF.

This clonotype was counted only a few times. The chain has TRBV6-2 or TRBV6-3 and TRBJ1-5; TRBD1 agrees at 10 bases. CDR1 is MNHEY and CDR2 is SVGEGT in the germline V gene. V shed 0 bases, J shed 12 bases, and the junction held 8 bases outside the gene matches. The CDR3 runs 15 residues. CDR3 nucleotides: TGTGCCAGCAGTTACTCTATCCGGGACAGGGGATACCAGCATTTT. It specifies CASSYSIRDRGYQHF.

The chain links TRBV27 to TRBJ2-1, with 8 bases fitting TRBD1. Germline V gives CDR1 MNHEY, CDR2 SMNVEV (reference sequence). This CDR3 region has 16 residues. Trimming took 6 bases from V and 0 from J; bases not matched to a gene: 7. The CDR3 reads CASRRGTGSSYNEQFF. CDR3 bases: TGTGCCAGCAGGCGTGGGACAGGTAGCTCCTACAATGAGCAGTTCTTC.

The CDR3 protein is CATSRGTSGLYYNEQFF. CDR3 in DNA: TGTGCCACCAGCAGAGGTACTAGCGGACTATACTACAATGAGCAGTTCTTC. The chain carries TRBV15 and TRBJ2-1; TRBD2 agrees at 8 bases. The V gene end was trimmed by 1 base and the J gene end by 3 bases; junction bases not matched to a gene: 8. The CDR3 is 17 residues long. The germline V gene encodes CDR1 LNHNV and CDR2 YYDKDF (reference sequence).

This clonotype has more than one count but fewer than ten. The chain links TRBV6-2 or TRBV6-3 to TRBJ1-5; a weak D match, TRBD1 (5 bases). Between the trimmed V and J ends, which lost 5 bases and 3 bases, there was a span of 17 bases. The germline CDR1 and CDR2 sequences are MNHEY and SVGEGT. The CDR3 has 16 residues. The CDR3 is CASSLFIGQPNQPQHF. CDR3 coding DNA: TGTGCCAGCAGTCTTTTTATCGGACAACCCAATCAGCCCCAGCATTTT.

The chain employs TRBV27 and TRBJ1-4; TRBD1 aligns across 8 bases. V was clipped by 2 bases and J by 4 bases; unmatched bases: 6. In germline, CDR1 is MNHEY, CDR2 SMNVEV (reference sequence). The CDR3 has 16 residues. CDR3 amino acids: CASSLSGQGYNEKLFF. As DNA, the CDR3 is TGTGCCAGCAGTTTAAGTGGACAGGGCTATAATGAAAAACTGTTTTTT.

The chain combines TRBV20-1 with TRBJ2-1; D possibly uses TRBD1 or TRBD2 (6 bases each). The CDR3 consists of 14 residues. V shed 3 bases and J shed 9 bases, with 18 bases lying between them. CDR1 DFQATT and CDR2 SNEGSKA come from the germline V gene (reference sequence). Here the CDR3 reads CSASEGGAGSEQFF. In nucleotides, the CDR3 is TGCAGTGCTAGCGAGGGGGGCGCGGGGAGTGAGCAGTTCTTC.

The CDR3 DNA reads TGTGCCACCAGTAAGAGGACAGGGAGCTCCTACAATGAGCAGTTCTTC. Protein: CATSKRTGSSYNEQFF. V gene TRBV15 combines with J gene TRBJ2-1; TRBD1 matches at 8 bases. The junction had 7 bases not matched to a gene; V was cut back by 6 bases and J by 0 bases. The CDR3 is made up of 16 amino acids. CDR1 is LNHNV and CDR2 is YYDKDF in the germline V gene (reference sequence).

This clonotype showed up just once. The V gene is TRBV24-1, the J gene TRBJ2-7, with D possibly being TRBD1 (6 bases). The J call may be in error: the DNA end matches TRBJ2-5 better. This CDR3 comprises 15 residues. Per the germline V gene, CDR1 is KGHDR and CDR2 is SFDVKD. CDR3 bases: TGTGCCACCAGTTCCCCGAAGGGTGGACAGGAGACCCAGTACTTC. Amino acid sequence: CATSSPKGGQETQYF.

The CDR3 nucleotides are TGTGCCAGCAGCCTTAATCAGGGAAACTATGGCTACACCTTC. Its translation is CASSLNQGNYGYTF. This chain connects TRBV7-9 to TRBJ1-2; perhaps TRBD1 as D (5 bases). CDR3 size: 14 residues. Trimming removed 5 bases at V and 2 bases at J, with 12 bases between. The germline V gene encodes CDR1 SEHNR and CDR2 FQNEAQ (reference sequence).

The CDR3 sequence: CSVEGPTGELFF. CDR3 nucleotide sequence: TGCAGCGTGGAGGGCCCGACCGGGGAGCTGTTTTTT. The V and J genes are TRBV29-1 and TRBJ2-2; tentative D call: TRBD2 (6 bases). Trimming took off 6 bases at V and 5 bases at J, with 10 bases between the two ends. The CDR3 contains 12 residues. Looked up from germline, CDR1 is SQVTM and CDR2 is ANQGSEA.

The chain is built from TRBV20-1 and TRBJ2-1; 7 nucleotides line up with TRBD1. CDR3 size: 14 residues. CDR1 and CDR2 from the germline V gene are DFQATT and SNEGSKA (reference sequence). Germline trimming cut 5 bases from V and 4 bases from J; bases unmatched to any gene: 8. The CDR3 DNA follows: TGCAGTGCTTTGCCTCCGGGACAGTACAATGAGCAGTTCTTC. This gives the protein CSALPPGQYNEQFF.

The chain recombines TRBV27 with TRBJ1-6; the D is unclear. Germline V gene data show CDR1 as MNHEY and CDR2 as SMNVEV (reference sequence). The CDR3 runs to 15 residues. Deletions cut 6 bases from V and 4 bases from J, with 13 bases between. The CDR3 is CASRPWTPYNSPLHF. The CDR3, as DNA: TGTGCCAGCAGGCCTTGGACTCCTTATAATTCACCCCTCCACTTT.

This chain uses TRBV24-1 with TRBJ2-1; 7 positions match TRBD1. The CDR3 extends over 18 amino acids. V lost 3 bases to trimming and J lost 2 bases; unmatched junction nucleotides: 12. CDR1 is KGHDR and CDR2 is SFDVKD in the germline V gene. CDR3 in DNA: TGTGCCACCAGTGATGCGATGACGGGCAGGGGGACCTACAATGAGCAGTTCTTC. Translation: CATSDAMTGRGTYNEQFF.

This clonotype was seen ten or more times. The CDR3 here is CSAREAGETQYF. The CDR3 nucleotides read TGCAGTGCTAGAGAGGCAGGAGAGACCCAGTACTTC. V and J are TRBV20-1 and TRBJ2-5; D remains ambiguous. This CDR3 spans 12 amino acids. V was clipped by 0 bases and J by 4 bases, with 6 bases between them. Germline CDR1 DFQATT, CDR2 SNEGSKA (reference sequence).

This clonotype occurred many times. CDR3 nucleotide sequence: TGTGCCAGCAGCTCGTTGGGACGTAGCACAGATACGCAGTATTTT. Its protein product is CASSSLGRSTDTQYF. The chain is built from TRBV7-2 and TRBJ2-3, with D possibly called TRBD1 or TRBD2 (5 bases each). V lost 4 bases and J 0 bases, leaving 11 bases between the germline ends. The length of the CDR3 is 15 residues. CDR1 and CDR2 (germline): SGHTA, FQGNSA.

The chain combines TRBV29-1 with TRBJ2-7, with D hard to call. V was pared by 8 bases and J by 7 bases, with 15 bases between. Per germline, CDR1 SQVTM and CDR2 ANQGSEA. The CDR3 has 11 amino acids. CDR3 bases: TGCAGCATCAAGGTAGGGAATGAGCAGTACTTC. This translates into CSIKVGNEQYF.

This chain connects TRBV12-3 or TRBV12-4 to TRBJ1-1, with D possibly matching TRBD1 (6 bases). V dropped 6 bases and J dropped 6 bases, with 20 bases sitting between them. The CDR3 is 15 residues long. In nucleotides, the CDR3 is TGTGCCAGCAGGCCAACAGGGCAGAGGACGGCTGAAGCTTTCTTT. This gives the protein CASRPTGQRTAEAFF.

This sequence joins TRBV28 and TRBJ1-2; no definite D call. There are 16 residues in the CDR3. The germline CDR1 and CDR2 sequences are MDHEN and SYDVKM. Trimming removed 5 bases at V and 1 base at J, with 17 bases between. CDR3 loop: CASSPPPGAINYGYTF. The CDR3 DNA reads TGTGCCAGCAGTCCGCCCCCGGGAGCGATTAACTATGGCTACACCTTC.

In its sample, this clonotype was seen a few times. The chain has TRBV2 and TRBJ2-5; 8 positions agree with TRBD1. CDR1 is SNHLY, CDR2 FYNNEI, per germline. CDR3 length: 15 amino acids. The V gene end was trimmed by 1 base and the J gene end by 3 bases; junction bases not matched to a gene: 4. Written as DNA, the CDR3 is TGTGCCAGCAGTGAAGGGGCAGGGGGCGAAGAGACCCAGTACTTC. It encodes CASSEGAGGEETQYF. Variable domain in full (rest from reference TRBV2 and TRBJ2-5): EPEVTQTPSHQVTQMGQEVILRCVPISNHLYFYWYRQILGQKVEFLVSFYNNEISEKSEIFDDQFSVERPDGSNFTLKIRSTKLEDSAMYFCASSEGAGGEETQYFGPGTRLLVL.